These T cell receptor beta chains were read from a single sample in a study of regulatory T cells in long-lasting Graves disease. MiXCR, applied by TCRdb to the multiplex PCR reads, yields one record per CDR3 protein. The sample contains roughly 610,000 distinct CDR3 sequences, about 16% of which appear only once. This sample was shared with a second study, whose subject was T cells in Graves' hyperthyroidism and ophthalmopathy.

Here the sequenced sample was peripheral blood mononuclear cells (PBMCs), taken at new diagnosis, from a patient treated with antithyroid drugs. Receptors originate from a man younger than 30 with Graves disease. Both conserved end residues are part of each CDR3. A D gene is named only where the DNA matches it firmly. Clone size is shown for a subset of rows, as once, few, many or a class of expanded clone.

cdr3_aa: CAAKGTLNSPLHF; cdr3_nt: TGTGCCGCCAAAGGGACACTAAATTCACCCCTCCACTTT; v_call: TRBV6-1; clone_size: few; d_call: NA; j_call: TRBJ1-6
cdr3_aa: CASSLQAIYEQYF; cdr3_nt: TGTGCCAGCAGCTTACAGGCTATATACGAGCAGTACTTC; v_call: TRBV7-9; clone_size: many; d_call: NA; j_call: TRBJ2-7
cdr3_aa: CASSPPTGDGYTF; cdr3_nt: TGTGCCAGCAGTCCCCCGACAGGGGATGGCTACACCTTC; v_call: TRBV12-3/TRBV12-4; clone_size: many; d_call: TRBD1; j_call: TRBJ1-2
cdr3_aa: CASSTGGTEAFF; cdr3_nt: TGTGCCAGCAGCACAGGGGGCACTGAAGCTTTCTTT; v_call: TRBV5-6; clone_size: many; d_call: TRBD1; j_call: TRBJ1-1
cdr3_aa: CSARVLAGDIEQYF; cdr3_nt: TGCAGTGCTAGAGTGTTAGCGGGAGACATCGAGCAGTACTTC; v_call: TRBV20-1; clone_size: NA; d_call: TRBD2; j_call: TRBJ2-7
cdr3_aa: CSARDQRASYEQYF; cdr3_nt: TGCAGTGCTAGAGATCAGAGGGCCTCCTACGAGCAGTACTTC; v_call: TRBV20-1; clone_size: few; d_call: NA; j_call: TRBJ2-7
cdr3_aa: CASSTSGRDTDTQYF; cdr3_nt: TGCGCCAGCAGCACGAGCGGGAGGGACACAGATACGCAGTATTTT; v_call: TRBV5-1; clone_size: many; d_call: TRBD2; j_call: TRBJ2-3
cdr3_aa: CATRRSMNTEAFF; cdr3_nt: TGTGCCACCAGAAGGAGCATGAACACTGAAGCTTTCTTT; v_call: TRBV24-1; clone_size: NA; d_call: NA; j_call: TRBJ1-1
cdr3_aa: CASRGGVVGTDTQYF; cdr3_nt: TGTGCCAGCAGGGGGGGCGTTGTTGGCACAGATACGCAGTATTTT; v_call: TRBV6-1; clone_size: few; d_call: NA; j_call: TRBJ2-3
cdr3_aa: CASSMGQGADTQYF; cdr3_nt: TGTGCCAGCAGCATGGGACAGGGAGCAGATACGCAGTATTTT; v_call: TRBV7-9; clone_size: NA; d_call: TRBD1; j_call: TRBJ2-3
cdr3_aa: CASNRESGANVLTF; cdr3_nt: TGCGCCAGCAACAGGGAATCTGGGGCCAACGTCCTGACTTTC; v_call: TRBV5-1; clone_size: NA; d_call: NA; j_call: TRBJ2-6
cdr3_aa: CASRPGPYQPQHF; cdr3_nt: TGTGCCAGCAGGCCGGGACCCTATCAGCCCCAGCATTTT; v_call: TRBV12-3/TRBV12-4; clone_size: many; d_call: NA; j_call: TRBJ1-5
cdr3_aa: CASSLAPGRTTEAFF; cdr3_nt: TGCGCCAGCAGCTTGGCCCCCGGCAGGACCACTGAAGCTTTCTTT; v_call: TRBV5-1; clone_size: many; d_call: NA; j_call: TRBJ1-1
cdr3_aa: CASSYSVAGGWLNEQFF; cdr3_nt: TGTGCCAGCAGTTACTCGGTGGCGGGAGGTTGGTTGAATGAGCAGTTCTTC; v_call: TRBV6-6; clone_size: NA; d_call: TRBD2; j_call: TRBJ2-1
cdr3_aa: CASSLGLAGGTTDTQYF; cdr3_nt: TGCGCCAGCAGCTTGGGACTAGCGGGAGGGACCACAGATACGCAGTATTTT; v_call: TRBV5-1; clone_size: once; d_call: TRBD2; j_call: TRBJ2-3
cdr3_aa: CASRLQTSGSVYEQYF; cdr3_nt: TGTGCCAGCAGGTTACAGACTAGCGGGAGTGTCTACGAGCAGTACTTC; v_call: TRBV27; clone_size: few; d_call: TRBD2; j_call: TRBJ2-7
cdr3_aa: CASTYRGGDEQFF; cdr3_nt: TGTGCCAGCACCTACCGGGGAGGGGATGAGCAGTTCTTC; v_call: TRBV6-6; clone_size: NA; d_call: TRBD2; j_call: TRBJ2-1
cdr3_aa: CSARTQGWDEKLFF; cdr3_nt: TGCAGTGCTAGAACACAAGGATGGGATGAAAAACTGTTTTTT; v_call: TRBV20-1; clone_size: few; d_call: NA; j_call: TRBJ1-4
cdr3_aa: CSGLTGGMTGELFF; cdr3_nt: TGCAGCGGCCTGACAGGGGGAATGACCGGGGAGCTGTTTTTT; v_call: TRBV29-1; clone_size: few; d_call: TRBD1; j_call: TRBJ2-2
cdr3_aa: CASSPPIPGELFF; cdr3_nt: TGTGCCAGCAGCCCTCCAATCCCCGGGGAGCTGTTTTTT; v_call: TRBV7-9; clone_size: many; d_call: NA; j_call: TRBJ2-2
cdr3_aa: CASSFIQDQVTQYF; cdr3_nt: TGTGCCAGCAGTTTCATACAGGACCAAGTGACCCAGTACTTC; v_call: TRBV27; clone_size: few; d_call: NA; j_call: TRBJ2-5
cdr3_aa: CSAKQGADTQYF; cdr3_nt: TGCAGTGCTAAACAGGGTGCGGATACGCAGTATTTT; v_call: TRBV20-1; clone_size: many; d_call: NA; j_call: TRBJ2-3
cdr3_aa: CASSLDNYGYTF; cdr3_nt: TGTGCCAGCAGCTTAGACAACTATGGCTACACCTTC; v_call: TRBV5-1; clone_size: many; d_call: NA; j_call: TRBJ1-2
cdr3_aa: CSASREASNQPQHF; cdr3_nt: TGCAGTGCTAGCCGGGAGGCGAGCAATCAGCCCCAGCATTTT; v_call: TRBV20-1; clone_size: NA; d_call: NA; j_call: TRBJ1-5
cdr3_aa: CASRLLAGETQYF; cdr3_nt: TGTGCCAGCAGACTTCTAGCGGGTGAGACCCAGTACTTC; v_call: TRBV7-2; clone_size: few; d_call: TRBD2; j_call: TRBJ2-5
cdr3_aa: CASSPMRNEQFF; cdr3_nt: TGTGCCAGCAGTCCTATGCGGAATGAGCAGTTCTTC; v_call: TRBV27; clone_size: many; d_call: NA; j_call: TRBJ2-1
cdr3_aa: CASRRTSGTPSTDTQYF; cdr3_nt: TGTGCCAGCAGAAGGACTAGCGGGACCCCTAGCACAGATACGCAGTATTTT; v_call: TRBV28; clone_size: NA; d_call: TRBD2; j_call: TRBJ2-3
cdr3_aa: CSASSAINEKLFF; cdr3_nt: TGCAGTGCTAGCTCGGCGATTAATGAAAAACTGTTTTTT; v_call: TRBV20-1; clone_size: NA; d_call: NA; j_call: TRBJ1-4